These 23 T cell receptor beta chains originate from one sample sequenced in a study of cytomegalovirus exposure and HLA in healthy donors. The PCR contained 60 Vbeta and 13 Jbeta primers. Clones were read by immunoSEQ multiplex PCR, and TCRdb kept only the in-frame ones, dropping some. The profile shows 150,000 to 200,000 clones, 82% of them singletons. The material sequenced was PBMCs. These receptors all stem from a girl under 18 in good health and CMV-seropositive.

CDR3 nucleotide sequence: TGCGCCAGCAGCCCACCCCCGGGACTAGCCAAAAACATTCAGTACTTC. Its protein is CASSPPPGLAKNIQYF. The rearrangement uses TRBV5-1 and TRBJ2-4; a possible D gene is TRBD2 (6 bases). The CDR3 consists of 16 residues. The germline V gene has CDR1 SGHRS and CDR2 YFSETQ. The V end lost 4 bases, the J end lost 0 bases, and 14 bases lay between the germline ends.

The gene calls are TRBV5-1 and TRBJ2-1; maybe TRBD1 (5 bases). With 6 bases removed from V and 8 bases from J, the gap between germline ends came to 9 bases. The CDR3 extends over 11 amino acids. The germline CDR1 and CDR2 sequences are SGHRS and YFSETQ. The CDR3 is CASTQGDEQFF. As DNA, the CDR3 is TGCGCCAGCACCCAAGGGGATGAGCAGTTCTTC.

This chain joins TRBV6-5 and TRBJ2-7, with 10 bases fitting TRBD1. V shed 7 bases and J 5 bases; nucleotides not matched to a gene: 11. CDR3 size: 15 residues. Germline V CDR1 and CDR2: MNHEY, SVGAGI. CDR3 nucleotides: TGTGCCAGCAATCGTCCCGGGACAGGGGCCCACGAGCAGTACTTC. This codes for CASNRPGTGAHEQYF.

This rearrangement joins TRBV15 to TRBJ1-2, with a tentative D call TRBD1 (6 bases). Germline V gene lookup returns CDR1 LNHNV and CDR2 YYDKDF (reference sequence). V lost 3 bases and J 8 bases, leaving 16 bases between the germline ends. The CDR3 extends over 14 amino acids. The CDR3 DNA reads as TGTGCCACCAGCAGTGCGGGGGCCTGGGACGGCTACACCTTC. Translation gives CATSSAGAWDGYTF. Full variable domain (rest looked up from reference TRBV15 and TRBJ1-2): DAMVIQNPRYQVTQFGKPVTLSCSQTLNHNVMYWYQQKSSQAPKLLFHYYDKDFNNEADTPDNFQSRRPNTSFCFLDIRSPGLGDTAMYLCATSSAGAWDGYTFGSGTRLTVV.

The chain links TRBV7-9 to TRBJ2-2; D is possibly TRBD1 (6 bases). V was clipped by 5 bases and J by 0 bases, with 13 bases between them. Looked up from germline, CDR1 is SEHNR and CDR2 is FQNEAQ (reference sequence). CDR3 size: 16 residues. The CDR3 protein is CASSAFRGPNTGELFF. The CDR3 DNA reads as TGTGCCAGCAGCGCATTCAGGGGCCCGAACACCGGGGAGCTGTTTTTT.

The gene calls are TRBV4-1 and TRBJ1-3; a weak D match, TRBD1 (5 bases). Germline CDR1 is MGHRA and CDR2 is YSYEKL. CDR3 length: 18 residues. The V and J ends lost 1 base and 4 bases respectively, with 20 bases between them. The chain's CDR3 is CASSQGSYRSSGGNTIYF. As DNA, the CDR3 is TGCGCCAGCAGCCAAGGATCTTACAGGAGCTCTGGCGGAAACACCATATATTTT.

V is TRBV5-5 and J is TRBJ2-7; tentatively, D is TRBD1 (5 bases). With 2 bases removed from V and 2 bases from J, the gap between germline ends came to 14 bases. CDR3 length equals 15 residues. Germline V CDR1 and CDR2: SGHKS, YYEKEE (reference sequence). The CDR3 spells CASSFQLDMTYEQYF. The CDR3 region has the DNA TGTGCCAGCAGCTTTCAACTGGACATGACCTACGAGCAGTACTTC.

This clone was picked up a small number of times. This sample also contains other DNA sequences that code for the same CDR3. The rearrangement joins TRBV7-3 to TRBJ1-3; D gene ambiguous. V lost 5 bases and J lost 4, with 9 bases in between. This CDR3 is 13 amino acids long. Germline assignment: CDR1 SGHTA and CDR2 FQGTGA. CDR3 bases: TGTGCCAGCAGCCCGGGTCCGGGAAACACCATATATTTT. Translating gives CASSPGPGNTIYF.

The chain has TRBV2 and TRBJ2-7; TRBD2 is a possible D gene (6 bases). Between the trimmed V and J ends, which lost 7 bases and 12 bases, there was a span of 13 bases. Germline V lookup: CDR1 SNHLY, CDR2 FYNNEI. The CDR3 contains 10 residues. CDR3 coding DNA: TGTGCCAGCACCCAGGGACTCTCGTACTTC. Translation: CASTQGLSYF.

The rearrangement joins TRBV5-1 to TRBJ1-2, with TRBD1 identical over 9 bases. The CDR3 consists of 16 residues. V shed 4 bases and J 4 bases; nucleotides not matched to a gene: 11. In germline, CDR1 is SGHRS, CDR2 YFSETQ. In nucleotides, the CDR3 is TGCGCCAGCAGCCCCGGGACAGGGATTTCCCTCTATGGCTACACCTTC. Its protein product is CASSPGTGISLYGYTF.

The chain carries TRBV7-9 and TRBJ1-1; 11 positions agree with TRBD1. This CDR3 spans 18 amino acids. Germline V CDR1 and CDR2: SEHNR, FQNEAQ (reference sequence). V lost 1 base, J lost 3 bases, and 10 bases stayed unmatched. Written as DNA, the CDR3 is TGTGCCAGCAGCTTAGGGTGGGACAGGGGGTTGGGGGACACTGAAGCTTTCTTT. This codes for CASSLGWDRGLGDTEAFF.

V usage is TRBV7-9 and J usage is TRBJ1-5; D remains ambiguous. Deletions cut 4 bases from V and 2 bases from J, with 9 bases between. The CDR3 is made up of 14 amino acids. CDR1 SEHNR and CDR2 FQNEAQ come from the germline V gene (reference sequence). Here the CDR3 reads CASSYGVGNQPQHF. The DNA for the CDR3 is TGTGCCAGCAGCTACGGGGTAGGCAATCAGCCCCAGCATTTT.

This clone has a single count. The J gene is TRBJ1-1, the V gene TRBV19, with unresolved D. Trimming cost V 9 bases and J 0 bases, with 14 bases left between them. The germline V gene has CDR1 LNHDA and CDR2 SQIVND (reference sequence). This CDR3 spans 14 amino acids. The CDR3 bases are TGTGCCAGCAGACCTAGAACGCTGAACACTGAAGCTTTCTTT. It yields the protein CASRPRTLNTEAFF. Together with reference TRBV19 and TRBJ1-1, the CDR3 gives the full variable domain: DGGITQSPKYLFRKEGQNVTLSCEQNLNHDAMYWYRQDPGQGLRLIYYSQIVNDFQKGDIAEGYSVSREKKESFPLTVTSAQKNPTAFYLCASRPRTLNTEAFFGQGTRLTVV.

In this sample, this clone turned up once. The chain combines TRBV30 with TRBJ2-1; 7 nucleotides align to TRBD2. CDR3 size: 15 residues. Germline CDR1 and CDR2: GTSNPN and SVGIG (reference sequence). After removal of 1 base from V and 0 bases from J, the junction contained 3 bases not matched to a gene. CDR3 nucleotides: TGTGCCTGGAGTGCACTAGCGACCTCCTACAATGAGCAGTTCTTC. It translates to CAWSALATSYNEQFF.

CDR3 loop: CASSPVKLSSGRTGELFF. DNA for the CDR3: TGTGCCAGCAGCCCTGTTAAATTGTCTAGCGGGAGAACCGGGGAGCTGTTTTTT. The chain couples TRBV9 to TRBJ2-2; TRBD2 matches 10 bases. The V segment lost 4 bases and the J segment 5 bases; nucleotides outside the gene matches: 14. This CDR3 is 18 amino acids long. Germline CDR1 reads SGDLS; CDR2 reads YYNGEE.

The genes are TRBV5-6 and TRBJ1-1; D perhaps matches TRBD1 (6 bases). Germline lookup yields CDR1 SGHDT and CDR2 YYEEEE. Deletions cut 2 bases from V and 2 bases from J, with 16 bases between. CDR3 length equals 16 residues. The CDR3: CASSFYRDTGNTEAFF. CDR3 sequence (DNA): TGTGCCAGCAGCTTTTACCGGGACACTGGCAACACTGAAGCTTTCTTT.

The CDR3 nucleotides read TGTGCCAGCAGTTTGTCCGGGACAGGGATCGAGCAGTACTTC. It specifies CASSLSGTGIEQYF. The chain recombines TRBV28 with TRBJ2-7; 9 bases are shared with TRBD1. After removal of 3 bases from V and 6 bases from J, the junction contained 6 bases not matched to a gene. The germline V gene has CDR1 MDHEN and CDR2 SYDVKM. The CDR3 runs to 14 residues.

The chain couples TRBV11-2 to TRBJ2-3; 7 positions agree with TRBD1. Germline trimming cut 7 bases from V and 3 bases from J; bases unmatched to any gene: 16. Germline CDR1 reads SGHAT; CDR2 reads FQNNGV. This CDR3 has 17 residues. CDR3 region: CASMSGPGGPVTDTQYF. In DNA form, the CDR3 reads TGTGCCAGCATGAGCGGTCCAGGGGGTCCGGTGACAGATACGCAGTATTTT.

This clone has just a few counts. The V call is TRBV6-6, the J call TRBJ2-7; D unclear. The CDR3 loop spans 16 amino acids. Between the trimmed V and J ends, which lost 5 bases and 2 bases, there was a span of 19 bases. Germline CDR1 is MNHNY and CDR2 is SVGAGI (reference sequence). The CDR3 bases are TGTGCCAGCAGTAACCCCCCGGGTGAGCGTCCCTACGAGCAGTACTTC. It codes for CASSNPPGERPYEQYF.

The V and J genes are TRBV30 and TRBJ1-1; D uncertain. From germline, CDR1 is GTSNPN and CDR2 SVGIG (reference sequence). The CDR3 is 13 amino acids. V was cut by 2 bases and J by 1 base, with 8 bases left in between. The CDR3 nucleotides are TGTGCCTGGAGTCGCTCAGGGAACACTGAAGCTTTCTTT. This codes for CAWSRSGNTEAFF.

The chain links TRBV5-4 to TRBJ2-5, with 10 bases lining up with TRBD2. Losses at the gene ends were 2 bases for V and 2 bases for J; bases not matched to a gene: 0. This CDR3 spans 14 amino acids. CDR1 is SGHNT, CDR2 YYREEE, per germline (reference sequence). In DNA, the CDR3 is TGTGCCAGCAGCTTAGCGGGAGGGCAAGAGACCCAGTACTTC. Protein: CASSLAGGQETQYF.

V usage is TRBV5-1 and J usage is TRBJ2-2, with 7 bases aligning to TRBD2. This CDR3 is 15 amino acids long. V trimming: 4 bases; J trimming: 2 bases; junction bases outside the gene matches: 5. Germline assignment: CDR1 SGHRS and CDR2 YFSETQ. This CDR3 is CASSPRDYNTGELFF. DNA of the CDR3: TGCGCCAGCAGCCCGCGGGACTATAACACCGGGGAGCTGTTTTTT.

This clone was observed a handful of times. The CDR3 loop reads CASNRDRQNTEAFF. CDR3 coding DNA: TGTGCCAGCAACCGGGACAGACAGAACACTGAAGCTTTCTTT. The chain recombines TRBV9 with TRBJ1-1; 7 bases match TRBD1. Germline-derived CDR1 and CDR2 are SGDLS and YYNGEE. J lost 1 base, V lost 6 bases, and 6 bases had no gene match. The CDR3 spans 14 residues.